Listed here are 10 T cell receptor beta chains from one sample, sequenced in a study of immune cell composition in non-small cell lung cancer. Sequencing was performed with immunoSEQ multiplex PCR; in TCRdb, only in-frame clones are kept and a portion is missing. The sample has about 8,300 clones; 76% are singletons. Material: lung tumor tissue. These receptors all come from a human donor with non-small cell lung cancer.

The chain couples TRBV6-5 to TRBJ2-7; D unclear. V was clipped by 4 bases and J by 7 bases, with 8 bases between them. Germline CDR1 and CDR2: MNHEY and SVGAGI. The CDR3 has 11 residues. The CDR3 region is CASSFFGEQYF. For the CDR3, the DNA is TGTGCCAGCAGTTTCTTTGGAGAGCAGTACTTC.

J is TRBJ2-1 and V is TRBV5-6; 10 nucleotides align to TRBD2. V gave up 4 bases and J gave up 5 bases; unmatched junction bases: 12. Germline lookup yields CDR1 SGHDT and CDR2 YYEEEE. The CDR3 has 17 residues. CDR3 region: CASSQLLSGGADNEQFF. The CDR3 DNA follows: TGTGCCAGCAGCCAGTTGTTGAGCGGGGGGGCCGACAATGAGCAGTTCTTC.

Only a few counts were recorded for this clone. The CDR3 DNA reads as TGTGCCAGTAGGTTGGGGGGGGAAGCCCAGCATTTT. This sequence encodes CASRLGGEAQHF. The V gene is TRBV19, the J gene TRBJ1-5; possible D gene TRBD1, 5 bases. Trimming took off 6 bases at V and 11 bases at J, with 14 bases between the two ends. The V gene's germline CDR1 is LNHDA and CDR2 SQIVND (reference sequence). This CDR3 region has 12 residues.

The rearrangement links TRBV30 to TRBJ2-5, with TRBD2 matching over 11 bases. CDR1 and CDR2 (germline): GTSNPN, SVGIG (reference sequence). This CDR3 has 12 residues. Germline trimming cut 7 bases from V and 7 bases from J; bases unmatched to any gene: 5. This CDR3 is CAYTLAGATQYF. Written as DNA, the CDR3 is TGTGCCTACACACTAGCGGGAGCGACCCAGTACTTC.

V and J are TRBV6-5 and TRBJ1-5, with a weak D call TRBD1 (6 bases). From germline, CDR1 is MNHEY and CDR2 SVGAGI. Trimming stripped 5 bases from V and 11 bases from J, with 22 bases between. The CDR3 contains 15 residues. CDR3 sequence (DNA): TGTGCCAGCAGTCCGGCCGGACAGACCCATCAAGCCCAGCATTTT. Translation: CASSPAGQTHQAQHF.

The CDR3 region has the DNA TGTGCCAGCAGCTTACAGGTCAGGGGGGCTAACTATGGCTACACCTTC. It is translated as CASSLQVRGANYGYTF. This rearrangement joins TRBV7-2 to TRBJ1-2, with 7 bases matching TRBD1. Germline CDR1 and CDR2: SGHTA and FQGNSA. CDR3 length equals 16 residues. With V trimmed by 2 bases and J by 0 bases, 6 bases remained unmatched.

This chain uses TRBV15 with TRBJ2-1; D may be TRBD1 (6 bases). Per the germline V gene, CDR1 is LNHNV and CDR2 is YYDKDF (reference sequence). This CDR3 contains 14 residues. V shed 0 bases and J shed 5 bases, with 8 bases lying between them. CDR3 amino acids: CATSRDGGNNEQFF. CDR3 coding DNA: TGTGCCACCAGCAGAGATGGGGGCAACAATGAGCAGTTCTTC.

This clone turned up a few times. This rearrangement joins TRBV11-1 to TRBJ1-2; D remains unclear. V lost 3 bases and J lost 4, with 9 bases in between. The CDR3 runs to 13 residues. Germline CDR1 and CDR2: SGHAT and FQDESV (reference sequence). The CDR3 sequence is CASSFGFGYGYTF. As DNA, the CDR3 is TGTGCCAGCAGCTTTGGGTTTGGCTATGGCTACACCTTC.

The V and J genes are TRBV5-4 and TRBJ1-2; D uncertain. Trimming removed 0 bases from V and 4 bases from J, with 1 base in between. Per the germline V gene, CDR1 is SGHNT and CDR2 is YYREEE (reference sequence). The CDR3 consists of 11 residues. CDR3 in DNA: TGTGCCAGCAGCTTGGGCTATGGCTACACCTTC. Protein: CASSLGYGYTF. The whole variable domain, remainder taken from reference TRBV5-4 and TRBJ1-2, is ETGVTQSPTHLIKTRGQQVTLRCSSQSGHNTVSWYQQALGQGPQFIFQYYREEENGRGNFPPRFSGLQFPNYSSELNVNALELDDSALYLCASSLGYGYTFGSGTRLTVV.

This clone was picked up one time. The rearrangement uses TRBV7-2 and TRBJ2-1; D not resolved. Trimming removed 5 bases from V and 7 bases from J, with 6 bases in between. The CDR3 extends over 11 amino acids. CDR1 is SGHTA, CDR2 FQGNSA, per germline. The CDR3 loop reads CASSHRNEQFF. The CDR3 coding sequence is TGTGCCAGCAGCCATAGAAATGAGCAGTTCTTC.